A selection of T cell receptor beta chains follows, all from one sample in a study of T cell responses to AZD1222 COVID-19 vaccine. Some clones are missing from TCRdb's copy, which holds only in-frame ones; the method was immunoSEQ multiplex PCR. The table lists 120,000 or so clones, around 90% of them singletons. The sequences come from peripheral blood, collected on day 0 of AZD1222 vaccination. The receptors originated from an adult in good health. CDR3s include the opening cysteine and the closing phenylalanine or tryptophan. Each record gives: J gene, V gene, D gene, clone size, CDR3 DNA, CDR3 protein. A D gene is named only where the DNA matches it firmly. Rows may omit the clone size; those that give it use once, few, many or a size class.

J: TRBJ1-5; V: TRBV3-1/TRBV3-2; D: -; size: once; DNA: TGTGCCAGCAGCCCACCCGGGAATCAGCCCCAGCATTTT; CDR3: CASSPPGNQPQHF
J: TRBJ2-5; V: TRBV27; D: TRBD1; size: -; DNA: TGTGCCAGCAGTTCCCTCTTCTCTGGGACAGGGCTGAGGGAAGAGACCCAGTACTTC; CDR3: CASSSLFSGTGLREETQYF
J: TRBJ1-5; V: TRBV18; D: -; size: -; DNA: TGTGCCAGCTCACCGGGCACGTTAGACCAGCCCCAGCATTTT; CDR3: CASSPGTLDQPQHF
J: TRBJ1-2; V: TRBV15; D: -; size: -; DNA: TGTGCCACCAAGCCGGGACGGGGATTCAACTATGGCTACACCTTC; CDR3: CATKPGRGFNYGYTF
J: TRBJ1-2; V: TRBV5-1; D: TRBD1; size: -; DNA: TGCGCCAGCAGCTCTGGCGGACAGGTACTTAACTATGGCTACACCTTC; CDR3: CASSSGGQVLNYGYTF
J: TRBJ2-1; V: TRBV3-1/TRBV3-2; D: TRBD2; size: -; DNA: TGTGCCAGCAGCCAAGTCAGCAGCGGGAGAGATGAGCAGTTCTTC; CDR3: CASSQVSSGRDEQFF
J: TRBJ2-3; V: TRBV2; D: -; size: -; DNA: TGTGCCAGCAGTGTTAGCGGCCGCACAGATACGCAGTATTTT; CDR3: CASSVSGRTDTQYF
J: TRBJ1-2; V: TRBV29-1; D: -; size: -; DNA: TGCAGCGTTGAAGAGGGACCTACAAGAAGGGATGGCTACACCTTC; CDR3: CSVEEGPTRRDGYTF
J: TRBJ2-7; V: TRBV18; D: -; size: -; DNA: TGTGCCAGCTCACCACCGGTGGGAGGTAGCTCCTACGAGCAGTACTTC; CDR3: CASSPPVGGSSYEQYF
J: TRBJ2-7; V: TRBV2; D: TRBD1; size: -; DNA: TGTGCCAGCACCGAAGAAATAGGGACAGCCTACGAGCAGTACTTC; CDR3: CASTEEIGTAYEQYF
J: TRBJ1-5; V: TRBV7-2; D: -; size: -; DNA: TGTGCCAGCAGCCCCTCTGACACGTCCCAGCCCCAGCATTTT; CDR3: CASSPSDTSQPQHF
J: TRBJ1-4; V: TRBV5-5; D: -; size: -; DNA: TGTGCCAGCAGCTTGGGGGATGCTCATGAAAAACTGTTTTTT; CDR3: CASSLGDAHEKLFF
J: TRBJ1-2; V: TRBV3-1/TRBV3-2; D: -; size: -; DNA: TGTGCCAGCAGCCAATCTGGGGGATTTCATGGCTACACCTTC; CDR3: CASSQSGGFHGYTF
J: TRBJ1-2; V: TRBV9; D: -; size: -; DNA: TGTGCCAGTCACAGGGACACTGGCTACACCTTC; CDR3: CASHRDTGYTF
J: TRBJ1-3; V: TRBV7-9; D: TRBD1; size: -; DNA: TGTGCCAGCAGCCGACAGGGGGCTGCTGGAAACACCATATATTTT; CDR3: CASSRQGAAGNTIYF
J: TRBJ1-3; V: TRBV3-1/TRBV3-2; D: -; size: -; DNA: TGTGCCAGCAGCCAAGAATATCAAGGGGTCGGAAACACCATATATTTT; CDR3: CASSQEYQGVGNTIYF
J: TRBJ2-2; V: TRBV9; D: TRBD1; size: -; DNA: TGTGCCAGCAGCCTTACCACGGGACAGAGCACCGGGGAGCTGTTTTTT; CDR3: CASSLTTGQSTGELFF
J: TRBJ1-4; V: TRBV4-1; D: TRBD1; size: -; DNA: TGCGCCAGCAGCCCGGGACAGGGAGTATTAGTAAATGAAAAACTGTTTTTT; CDR3: CASSPGQGVLVNEKLFF
J: TRBJ1-6; V: TRBV6-1; D: -; size: -; DNA: TGTGCCAGCAGTGAATACGGCACTAGCTCCTATAATTCACCCCTCCACTTT; CDR3: CASSEYGTSSYNSPLHF
J: TRBJ2-5; V: TRBV10-3; D: -; size: -; DNA: TGTGCCATCAGTGAGTTCGAGACCCAGTACTTC; CDR3: CAISEFETQYF
J: TRBJ2-7; V: TRBV5-1; D: -; size: -; DNA: TGCGCCAGCAGCTTTGTCGGATCCTACGAGCAGTACTTC; CDR3: CASSFVGSYEQYF
J: TRBJ2-7; V: TRBV5-6; D: -; size: -; DNA: TGTGCCAGCAGCTCCGGGGCAACAAACGAGCAGTACTTC; CDR3: CASSSGATNEQYF
J: TRBJ1-4; V: TRBV20-1; D: -; size: -; DNA: TGCAGTGCTAGTTTAGGTGCAGGCGGGGAAAAACTGTTTTTT; CDR3: CSASLGAGGEKLFF
J: TRBJ2-3; V: TRBV19; D: -; size: -; DNA: TGTGCCAGTGGCATTACTAGATCAGATACGCAGTATTTT; CDR3: CASGITRSDTQYF
J: TRBJ1-4; V: TRBV11-2; D: TRBD1; size: few; DNA: TGTGCCAGCAGCTTGAGGGAGCGACAGGGAGTAGAAAAACTGTTTTTT; CDR3: CASSLRERQGVEKLFF